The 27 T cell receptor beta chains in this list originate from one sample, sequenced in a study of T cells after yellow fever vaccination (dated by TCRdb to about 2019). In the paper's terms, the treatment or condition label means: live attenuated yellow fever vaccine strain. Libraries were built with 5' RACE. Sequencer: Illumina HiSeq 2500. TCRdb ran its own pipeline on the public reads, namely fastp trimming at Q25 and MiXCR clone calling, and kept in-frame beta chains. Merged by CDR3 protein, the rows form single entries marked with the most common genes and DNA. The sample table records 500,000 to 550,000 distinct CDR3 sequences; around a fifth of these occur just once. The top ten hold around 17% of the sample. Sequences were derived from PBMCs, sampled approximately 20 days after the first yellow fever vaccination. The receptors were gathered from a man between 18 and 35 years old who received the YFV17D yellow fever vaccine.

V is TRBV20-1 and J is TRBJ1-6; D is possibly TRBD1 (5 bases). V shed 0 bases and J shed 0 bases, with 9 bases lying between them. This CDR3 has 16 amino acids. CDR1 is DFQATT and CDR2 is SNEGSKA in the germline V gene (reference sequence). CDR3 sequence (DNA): TGCAGTGCTAGAGATAAGGGGAGCTCCTATAATTCACCCCTCCACTTT. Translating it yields CSARDKGSSYNSPLHF.

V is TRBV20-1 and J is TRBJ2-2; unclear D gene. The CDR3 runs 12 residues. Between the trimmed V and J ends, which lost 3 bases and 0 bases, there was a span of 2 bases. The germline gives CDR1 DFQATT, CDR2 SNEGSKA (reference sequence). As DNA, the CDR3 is TGCAGTGCTAGCCCGAACACCGGGGAGCTGTTTTTT. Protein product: CSASPNTGELFF.

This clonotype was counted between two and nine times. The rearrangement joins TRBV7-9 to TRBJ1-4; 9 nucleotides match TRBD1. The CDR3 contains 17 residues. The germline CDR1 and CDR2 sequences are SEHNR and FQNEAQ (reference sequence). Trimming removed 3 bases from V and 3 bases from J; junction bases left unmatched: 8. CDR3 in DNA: TGTGCCAGCAGCTTCCTTTCACAGGGGGCTGCTAATGAAAAACTGTTTTTT. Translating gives CASSFLSQGAANEKLFF.

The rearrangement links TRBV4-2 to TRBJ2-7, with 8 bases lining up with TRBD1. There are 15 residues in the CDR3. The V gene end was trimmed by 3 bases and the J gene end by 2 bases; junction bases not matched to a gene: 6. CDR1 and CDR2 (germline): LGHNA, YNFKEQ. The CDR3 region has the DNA TGTGCCAGCAGCCAGTATAGGACAGGGACCTACGAGCAGTACTTC. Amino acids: CASSQYRTGTYEQYF.

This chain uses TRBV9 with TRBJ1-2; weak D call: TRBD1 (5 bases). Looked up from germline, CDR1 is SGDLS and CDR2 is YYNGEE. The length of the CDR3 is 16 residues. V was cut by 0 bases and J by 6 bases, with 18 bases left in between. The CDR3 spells CASSVGRGDLRNGYTF. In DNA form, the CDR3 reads TGTGCCAGCAGCGTAGGTAGAGGGGATCTTCGTAATGGCTACACCTTC.

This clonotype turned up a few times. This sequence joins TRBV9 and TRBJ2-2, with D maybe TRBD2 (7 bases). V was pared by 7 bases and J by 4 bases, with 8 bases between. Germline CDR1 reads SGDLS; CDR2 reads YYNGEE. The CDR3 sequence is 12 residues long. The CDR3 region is CASGGATGELFF. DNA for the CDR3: TGTGCCAGCGGGGGGGCCACCGGGGAGCTGTTTTTT.

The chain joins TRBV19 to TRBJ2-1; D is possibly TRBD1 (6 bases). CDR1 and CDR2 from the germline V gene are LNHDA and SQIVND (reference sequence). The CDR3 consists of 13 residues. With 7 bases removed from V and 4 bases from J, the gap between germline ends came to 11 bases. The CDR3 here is CASTGTIYNEQFF. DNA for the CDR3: TGTGCCAGTACCGGGACAATTTACAATGAGCAGTTCTTC.

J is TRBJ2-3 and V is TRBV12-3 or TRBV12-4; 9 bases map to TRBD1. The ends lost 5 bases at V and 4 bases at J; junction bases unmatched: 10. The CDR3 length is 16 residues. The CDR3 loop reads CASSPWDRAIADTQYF. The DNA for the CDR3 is TGTGCCAGCAGTCCCTGGGACAGGGCGATCGCAGATACGCAGTATTTT.

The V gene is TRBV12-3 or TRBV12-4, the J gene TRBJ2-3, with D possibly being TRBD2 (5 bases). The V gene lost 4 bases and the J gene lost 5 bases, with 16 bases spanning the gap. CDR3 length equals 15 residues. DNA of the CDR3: TGTGCCAGCAGTTATCCGGGGAGATCGGAAGATACGCAGTATTTT. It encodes CASSYPGRSEDTQYF.

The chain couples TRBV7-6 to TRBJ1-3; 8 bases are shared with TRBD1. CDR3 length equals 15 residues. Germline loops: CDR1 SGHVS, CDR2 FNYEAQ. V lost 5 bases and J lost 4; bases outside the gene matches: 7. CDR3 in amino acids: CASSRSGGPGNTIYF. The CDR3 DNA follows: TGTGCCAGCAGCCGATCAGGGGGCCCCGGAAACACCATATATTTT.

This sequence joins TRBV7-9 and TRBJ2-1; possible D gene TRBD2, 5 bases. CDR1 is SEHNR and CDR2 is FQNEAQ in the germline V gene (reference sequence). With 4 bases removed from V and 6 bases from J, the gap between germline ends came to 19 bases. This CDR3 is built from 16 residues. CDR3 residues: CASSSKIGRGSNEQFF. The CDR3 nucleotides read TGTGCCAGCAGCTCAAAAATTGGGAGAGGGTCCAATGAGCAGTTCTTC.

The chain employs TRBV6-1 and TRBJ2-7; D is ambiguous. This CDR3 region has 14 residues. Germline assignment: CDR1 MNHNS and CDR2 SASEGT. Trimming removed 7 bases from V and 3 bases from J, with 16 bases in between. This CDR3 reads CASTKAQDRYEQYV. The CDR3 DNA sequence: TGTGCCAGCACCAAAGCCCAGGACCGCTACGAGCAGTACGTC.

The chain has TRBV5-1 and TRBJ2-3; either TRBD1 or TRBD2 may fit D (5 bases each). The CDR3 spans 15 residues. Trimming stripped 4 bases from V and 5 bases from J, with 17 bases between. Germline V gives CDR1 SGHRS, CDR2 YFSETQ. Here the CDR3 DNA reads TGCGCCAGCAGCCCCGGCCCCGGGGCGGGAGATACGCAGTATTTT. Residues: CASSPGPGAGDTQYF. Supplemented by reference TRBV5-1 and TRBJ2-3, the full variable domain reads KAGVTQTPRYLIKTRGQQVTLSCSPISGHRSVSWYQQTPGQGLQFLFEYFSETQRNKGNFPGRFSGRQFSNSRSEMNVSTLELGDSALYLCASSPGPGAGDTQYFGPGTRLTVL.

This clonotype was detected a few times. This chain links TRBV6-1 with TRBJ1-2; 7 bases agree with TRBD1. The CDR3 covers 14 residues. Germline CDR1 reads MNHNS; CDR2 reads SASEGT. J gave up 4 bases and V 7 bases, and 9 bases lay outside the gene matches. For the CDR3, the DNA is TGTGCCAGCACCCACGGACAGGCCCGCTATGGCTACACCTTC. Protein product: CASTHGQARYGYTF.

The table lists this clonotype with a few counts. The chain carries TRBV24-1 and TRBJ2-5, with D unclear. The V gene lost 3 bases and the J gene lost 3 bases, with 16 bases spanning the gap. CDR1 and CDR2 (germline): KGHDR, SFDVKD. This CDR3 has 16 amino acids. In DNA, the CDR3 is TGTGCCACCAGTGATCCCGGACCCCGAGGAGAAGAGACCCAGTACTTC. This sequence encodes CATSDPGPRGEETQYF.

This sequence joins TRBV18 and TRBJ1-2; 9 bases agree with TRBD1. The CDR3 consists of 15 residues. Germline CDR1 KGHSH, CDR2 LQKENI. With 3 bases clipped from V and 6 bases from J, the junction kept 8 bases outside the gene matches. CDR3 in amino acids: CASSPPSQGADGYTF. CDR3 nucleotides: TGTGCCAGCTCACCCCCATCACAGGGGGCTGATGGCTACACCTTC. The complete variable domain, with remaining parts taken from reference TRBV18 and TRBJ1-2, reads NAGVMQNPRHLVRRRGQEARLRCSPMKGHSHVYWYRQLPEEGLKFMVYLQKENIIDESGMPKERFSAEFPKEGPSILRIQQVVRGDSAAYFCASSPPSQGADGYTFGSGTRLTVV.

The CDR3 reads CSARSWEKLFF. CDR3 coding DNA: TGCAGTGCTAGATCATGGGAAAAACTGTTTTTT. This chain uses TRBV20-1 with TRBJ1-4; D remains ambiguous. V lost 2 bases and J 8 bases, leaving 6 bases between the germline ends. Germline loops: CDR1 DFQATT, CDR2 SNEGSKA (reference sequence). This CDR3 comprises 11 residues.

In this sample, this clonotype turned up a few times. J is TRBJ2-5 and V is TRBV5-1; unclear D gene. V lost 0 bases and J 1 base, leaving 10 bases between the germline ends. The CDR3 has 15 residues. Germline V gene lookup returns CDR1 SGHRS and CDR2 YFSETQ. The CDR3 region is CASSLAPGSQETQYF. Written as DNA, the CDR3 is TGCGCCAGCAGCTTGGCCCCGGGCAGCCAAGAGACCCAGTACTTC.

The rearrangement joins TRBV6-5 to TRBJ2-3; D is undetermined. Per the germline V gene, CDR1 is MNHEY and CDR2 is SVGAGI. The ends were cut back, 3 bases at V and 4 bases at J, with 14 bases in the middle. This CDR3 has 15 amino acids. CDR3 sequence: CASSYSLRFADTQYF. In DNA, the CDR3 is TGTGCCAGCAGTTATTCCCTACGGTTCGCAGATACGCAGTATTTT.

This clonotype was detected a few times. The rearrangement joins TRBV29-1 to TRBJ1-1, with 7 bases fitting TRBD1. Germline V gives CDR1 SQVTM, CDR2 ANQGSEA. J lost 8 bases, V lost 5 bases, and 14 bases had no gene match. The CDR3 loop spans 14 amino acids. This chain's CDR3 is CSVKTGENPNEAFF. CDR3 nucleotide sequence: TGCAGCGTTAAAACAGGGGAAAACCCCAACGAAGCTTTCTTT.

The CDR3: CAIKLGTGANVLTF. The CDR3 nucleotides are TGTGCCATCAAGCTGGGGACTGGGGCCAACGTCCTGACTTTC. The chain carries TRBV10-3 and TRBJ2-6, with no clear D. This CDR3 contains 14 residues. Germline values: CDR1 ENHRY, CDR2 SYGVKD. V shed 7 bases and J shed 2 bases, with 9 bases lying between them.

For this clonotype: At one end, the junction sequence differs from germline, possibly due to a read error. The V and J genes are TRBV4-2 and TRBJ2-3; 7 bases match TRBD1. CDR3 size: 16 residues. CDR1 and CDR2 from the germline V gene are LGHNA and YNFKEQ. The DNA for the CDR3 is TGTGCCAGCAGCCAAACGGGGACAGTGGGCACATATACGCAGTATTTT. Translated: CASSQTGTVGTYTQYF.

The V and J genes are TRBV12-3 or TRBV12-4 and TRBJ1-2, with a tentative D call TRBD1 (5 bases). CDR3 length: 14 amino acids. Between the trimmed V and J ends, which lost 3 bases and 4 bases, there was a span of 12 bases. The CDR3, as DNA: TGTGCCAGCAGTTTTGTTTCAGGGATCTATGGCTACACCTTC. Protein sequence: CASSFVSGIYGYTF.

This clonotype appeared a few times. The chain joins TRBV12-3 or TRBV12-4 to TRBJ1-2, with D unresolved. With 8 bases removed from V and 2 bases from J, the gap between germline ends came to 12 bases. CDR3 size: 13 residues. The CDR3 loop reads CASGRDLNYGYTF. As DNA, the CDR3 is TGTGCCAGCGGCCGGGATCTAAACTATGGCTACACCTTC.

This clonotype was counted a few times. CDR3 coding DNA: TGTGCCAGCAAACCGGGACAGGGTGATCGTACGCAGTATTTT. Residues: CASKPGQGDRTQYF. This chain connects TRBV5-4 to TRBJ2-3, with TRBD1 matching over 9 bases. Losses at the gene ends were 6 bases for V and 8 bases for J; bases not matched to a gene: 10. The germline gives CDR1 SGHNT, CDR2 YYREEE (reference sequence). The CDR3 extends over 14 amino acids.

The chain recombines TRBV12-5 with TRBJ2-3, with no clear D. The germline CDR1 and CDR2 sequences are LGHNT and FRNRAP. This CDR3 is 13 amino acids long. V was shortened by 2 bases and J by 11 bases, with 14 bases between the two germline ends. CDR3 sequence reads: CASGLPPSQMQYF. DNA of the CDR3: TGTGCTAGTGGTTTGCCTCCGTCCCAAATGCAGTATTTT.

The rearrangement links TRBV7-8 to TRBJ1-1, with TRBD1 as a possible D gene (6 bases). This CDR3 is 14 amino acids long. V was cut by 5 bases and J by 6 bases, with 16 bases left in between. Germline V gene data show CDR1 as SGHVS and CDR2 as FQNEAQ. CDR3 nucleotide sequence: TGTGCCAGCAGCGCTACAGGGTTCATGGCTGAAGCTTTCTTT. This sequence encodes CASSATGFMAEAFF. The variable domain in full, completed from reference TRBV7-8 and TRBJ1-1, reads GAGVSQSPRYKVAKRGQDVALRCDPISGHVSLFWYQQALGQGPEFLTYFQNEAQLDKSGLPSDRFFAERPEGSVSTLKIQRTQQEDSAVYLCASSATGFMAEAFFGQGTRLTVV.